Following are 15 T cell receptor beta chains from one sample sequenced in a study of blood T cells in healthy people across ages. Together with a sample-barcoded 5' primer, a J-beta primer mix was included in a second PCR lasting about 6 to 11 cycles. TCRdb independently ran MiXCR on the 5' RACE reads; one entry per CDR3 protein. The sample lists 850,000 to 950,000 distinct CDR3 sequences, about 28% occurring once. The sequenced material came from blood. These receptors were taken from a woman older than 75 in good health.

This clonotype was counted ten times or more. The V gene is TRBV5-1, the J gene TRBJ2-3; D remains unclear. The ends were cut back, 0 bases at V and 2 bases at J, with 13 bases in the middle. CDR3 size: 16 residues. Germline lookup yields CDR1 SGHRS and CDR2 YFSETQ. The DNA for the CDR3 is TGCGCCAGCAGCTTGGGGGCTAGACATTACACAGATACGCAGTATTTT. Translated: CASSLGARHYTDTQYF.

The rearrangement joins TRBV3-1 to TRBJ1-5; no definite D call. Germline values: CDR1 LGHDT, CDR2 YNNKEL (reference sequence). The V and J ends lost 1 base and 6 bases respectively, with 10 bases between them. The CDR3 loop spans 14 amino acids. The CDR3 is CASSQGEGGQPQHF. The CDR3 DNA reads as TGTGCCAGCAGCCAAGGGGAGGGAGGTCAGCCCCAGCATTTT. Together with reference TRBV3-1 and TRBJ1-5, the CDR3 gives the full variable domain: DTAVSQTPKYLVTQMGNDKSIKCEQNLGHDTMYWYKQDSKKFLKIMFSYNNKELIINETVPNRFSPKSPDKAHLNLHINSLELGDSAVYFCASSQGEGGQPQHFGDGTRLSIL.

This rearrangement joins TRBV7-2 to TRBJ2-5; a possible D gene is TRBD2 (5 bases). The J call may be incorrect, as the DNA end agrees better with TRBJ2-7. The CDR3 totals 13 residues. Germline V CDR1 and CDR2: SGHTA, FQGNSA. The CDR3 reads CASSSDSLGEQYF. The CDR3 DNA reads TGTGCCAGCAGCTCGGACTCGCTGGGCGAGCAGTACTTC.

This clonotype has a count of ten or more. The rearrangement joins TRBV20-1 to TRBJ2-1; no definite D call. Germline assignment: CDR1 DFQATT and CDR2 SNEGSKA (reference sequence). The CDR3 covers 11 residues. V was cut by 0 bases and J by 10 bases, with 7 bases left in between. CDR3 nucleotide sequence: TGCAGTGCTAGAGAATATAGCGAGCAGTTCTTC. It translates to CSAREYSEQFF.

The rearrangement uses TRBV20-1 and TRBJ2-3, with TRBD1 identical over 8 bases. V shed 3 bases, J shed 2 bases, and the junction held 4 bases outside the gene matches. CDR1 is DFQATT and CDR2 is SNEGSKA in the germline V gene (reference sequence). This CDR3 comprises 14 residues. The CDR3: CSASDRGFTDTQYF. As DNA, the CDR3 is TGCAGTGCTAGTGACAGGGGATTCACAGATACGCAGTATTTT.

Of note for this clonotype: A much more abundant neighbour one base away suggests this may be a read error. The chain combines TRBV20-1 with TRBJ2-1, with 8 bases fitting TRBD1. The germline V gene encodes CDR1 DFQATT and CDR2 SNEGSKA (reference sequence). The CDR3 is 14 amino acids. With 3 bases clipped from V and 6 bases from J, the junction kept 7 bases outside the gene matches. The CDR3 DNA sequence: TGCAGTGCTAGGTTGCGACAGGGGACCAATGAGCAGTTCTTC. Protein product: CSARLRQGTNEQFF.

This clonotype was observed at least ten times. The chain recombines TRBV20-1 with TRBJ1-4; D call uncertain. The CDR3 contains 14 residues. V was cut by 6 bases and J by 6 bases, with 17 bases left in between. Germline V CDR1 and CDR2: DFQATT, SNEGSKA (reference sequence). DNA of the CDR3: TGCAGTGCAAACCGAGAGGAAGCTCATGAAAAACTGTTTTTT. Translation: CSANREEAHEKLFF.

This clonotype has a count of ten or more. This sequence joins TRBV6-2 or TRBV6-3 and TRBJ1-6; 10 nucleotides agree with TRBD1. The germline V gene encodes CDR1 MNHEY and CDR2 SVGEGT. After removal of 5 bases from V and 0 bases from J, the junction contained 4 bases not matched to a gene. The CDR3 spans 17 residues. The CDR3 DNA follows: TGTGCCAGCAGTCCGGGACAGGGGTACTCCTATAATTCACCCCTCCACTTT. Encoded protein: CASSPGQGYSYNSPLHF.

The table lists this clonotype with many counts. The V and J genes are TRBV6-2 or TRBV6-3 and TRBJ2-5; 11 nucleotides match TRBD2. CDR3 length: 15 residues. Germline assignment: CDR1 MNHEY and CDR2 SVGEGT. With V trimmed by 6 bases and J by 2 bases, 5 bases remained unmatched. The CDR3 coding sequence is TGTGCCAGCAGGCGACTAGCGGGGTCTCAAGAGACCCAGTACTTC. It yields the protein CASRRLAGSQETQYF.

In this sample, this clonotype turned up a few times. The chain has TRBV20-1 and TRBJ1-4; maybe TRBD1 (5 bases). Trimming took off 5 bases at V and 0 bases at J, with 10 bases between the two ends. CDR1 is DFQATT, CDR2 SNEGSKA, per germline (reference sequence). CDR3 length: 14 residues. The CDR3 bases are TGCAGTGCTCTACAGACAGCAACTAATGAAAAACTGTTTTTT. Translated: CSALQTATNEKLFF.

Turning to this clonotype: The junction does not match germline at one end; this may be a read error. The chain is built from TRBV6-5 and TRBJ1-1; tentative D call: TRBD1 (6 bases). CDR3 length equals 15 residues. Germline V lookup: CDR1 MNHEY, CDR2 SVGAGI. CDR3 residues: CARRSNRVPGTEAFF. The CDR3 DNA is TGTGCCCGCAGGTCCAACAGGGTGCCGGGCACTGAAGCTTTCTTT.

This clonotype was observed a single time. One junction end does not reproduce the germline sequence, and a read error may be involved. V gene TRBV5-6 combines with J gene TRBJ2-5; D uncertain. The CDR3 runs to 13 residues. Germline-derived CDR1 and CDR2 are SGHDT and YYEEEE. In DNA form, the CDR3 reads TGTGCCAGCAGCTTTGGTCAGCAAGGGACCCAGTACTTC. It is translated as CASSFGQQGTQYF.

Note on this clonotype: Given a much more abundant clone one base away, this may be a read error. In DNA form, the CDR3 reads TGCGCCAGCGGCTGGGGTGACAGGAACACTGAAGCTTTCTTT. This sequence encodes CASGWGDRNTEAFF. The chain recombines TRBV5-1 with TRBJ1-1, with D perhaps TRBD1 (5 bases). This CDR3 is built from 14 residues. Germline CDR1 SGHRS, CDR2 YFSETQ. V was cut by 7 bases and J by 1 base, with 14 bases left in between.

This clonotype appeared a few times. The chain links TRBV4-1 to TRBJ2-1, with 9 positions matching TRBD2. The CDR3 spans 16 residues. Unmatched junction bases numbered 8, after V lost 2 bases and J lost 6 bases. From germline, CDR1 is MGHRA and CDR2 YSYEKL. The DNA for the CDR3 is TGCGCCAGCAGCCAACTCGGCGGGGGGGTTGGCAATGAGCAGTTCTTC. It codes for CASSQLGGGVGNEQFF.

The chain links TRBV20-1 to TRBJ1-2, with TRBD1 matching over 8 bases. The CDR3 spans 14 residues. Germline V gives CDR1 DFQATT, CDR2 SNEGSKA (reference sequence). V shed 3 bases and J 2 bases; nucleotides not matched to a gene: 5. The CDR3 here is CSASRQGANYGYTF. CDR3 coding DNA: TGCAGTGCTAGTCGGCAGGGGGCCAACTATGGCTACACCTTC.